Shown below are 7 T cell receptor beta chains from a single sample sequenced in a study of early T cells in non-severe SARS-CoV-2 infection. TCRdb recomputed calls from the 5' RACE reads with MiXCR, one row per CDR3 protein. The top ten clones hold around 4.6% of a sample with about 44,000 distinct CDR3 sequences, around 23% of them seen once. The sample in question was whole blood, obtained at baseline. These receptor sequences come from an adult who was a healthcare worker with PCR-confirmed SARS-CoV-2 infection or an uninfected control (not recorded which).

The chain has TRBV7-9 and TRBJ2-7; 12 nucleotides align to TRBD1. This CDR3 is built from 15 residues. The junction had 4 bases not matched to a gene; V was cut back by 0 bases and J by 7 bases. CDR1 SEHNR and CDR2 FQNEAQ come from the germline V gene (reference sequence). This chain's CDR3 is CASSLAGQGALEQYF. The CDR3 nucleotides read TGTGCCAGCAGCTTAGCGGGACAGGGGGCGTTGGAGCAGTACTTC. The entire variable domain, with the rest obtained from reference TRBV7-9 and TRBJ2-7, is as follows: DTGVSQNPRHKITKRGQNVTFRCDPISEHNRLYWYRQTLGQGPEFLTYFQNEAQLEKSRLLSDRFSAERPKGSFSTLEIQRTEQGDSAMYLCASSLAGQGALEQYFGPGTRLTVT.

This clonotype was counted at least ten times. As DNA, the CDR3 is TGCAGCGTTGAGGTTGCCGCCGAGCAGTACTTC. Translating gives CSVEVAAEQYF. The chain employs TRBV29-1 and TRBJ2-7; D is unresolved. The CDR3 is 11 amino acids. Germline V gene lookup returns CDR1 SQVTM and CDR2 ANQGSEA. Trimming took 3 bases from V and 6 from J, leaving 9 bases between them.

The genes are TRBV6-7 and TRBJ2-5; 7 bases are shared with TRBD1. Being an ORF, TRBV6-7 has a function that is uncertain. The length of the CDR3 is 17 residues. Germline trimming cut 6 bases from V and 5 bases from J; bases unmatched to any gene: 18. CDR3 coding DNA: TGTGCCAGCAGCCAATTCCCACAGGGGCTCCTGATGGAGACCCAGTACTTC. Translation gives CASSQFPQGLLMETQYF.

This clonotype occurred once. The V and J genes are TRBV5-1 and TRBJ2-3; TRBD1 matches 7 bases. Germline V gene sequence: CDR1 SGHRS, CDR2 YFSETQ. V was pared by 5 bases and J by 2 bases, with 5 bases of the junction left unmatched. CDR3 size: 14 residues. For the CDR3, the DNA is TGCGCCAGCAGTTACGGACAGGTCACAGATACGCAGTATTTT. Its translation: CASSYGQVTDTQYF.

This chain connects TRBV20-1 to TRBJ1-1; D not resolved. Germline V gives CDR1 DFQATT, CDR2 SNEGSKA (reference sequence). Trimming took 0 bases from V and 0 from J, leaving 11 bases between them. The CDR3 is made up of 15 amino acids. CDR3 in amino acids: CSARDLKSVNTEAFF. The CDR3 DNA reads TGCAGTGCTAGAGATCTTAAGTCCGTGAACACTGAAGCTTTCTTT.

This sequence joins TRBV4-1 and TRBJ2-1; 8 bases are shared with TRBD2. CDR1 MGHRA and CDR2 YSYEKL come from the germline V gene. There are 20 residues in the CDR3. V dropped 0 bases and J dropped 0; count of bases not matched to a gene: 13. The CDR3 bases are TGCGCCAGCAGCCAAGAGAGTCCCCCCTCCGGGGGGGGCTCCTACAATGAGCAGTTCTTC. This gives the protein CASSQESPPSGGGSYNEQFF.

This clonotype was observed a handful of times. J is TRBJ2-3 and V is TRBV4-2, with TRBD2 matching 10 bases. The length of the CDR3 is 14 residues. Germline V gene lookup returns CDR1 LGHNA and CDR2 YNFKEQ. The V gene end was trimmed by 4 bases and the J gene end by 6 bases; junction bases not matched to a gene: 4. The CDR3 reads CASSPGLAVDTQYF. Written as DNA, the CDR3 is TGTGCCAGCAGCCCCGGACTAGCGGTTGATACGCAGTATTTT.